Below, 13 T cell receptor beta chains from the same sample are listed, as sequenced in a study of blood T cell repertoires in COVID-19 (dated by TCRdb to the early 2020s). Library method: the immunoSEQ multiplex PCR assay. The table comes from immuneACCESS by way of TCRdb, which keeps in-frame sequences with V and J called. Part of the clones is missing from these tables; in studies checked, under half for an unresolved V gene and the rest for unknown reasons. The sample yields 98,000 or so clones; about 86% were counted once. The ten top clones hold 10% to 15% of the sample. Sequences were obtained from peripheral blood. All receptors come from a woman aged 55-69 years in a cohort sampled during active or convalescent COVID-19.

This sequence joins TRBV7-8 and TRBJ2-2; D is unclear. Trimming shortened V by 5 bases and J by 5 bases, and 9 bases separated the two germline ends. Germline V gene data show CDR1 as SGHVS and CDR2 as FQNEAQ. The CDR3 runs to 13 residues. DNA of the CDR3: TGTGCCAGCAGCCCCCTGGAGACCGGGGAGCTGTTTTTT. Residues: CASSPLETGELFF.

V is TRBV6-1 and J is TRBJ2-1; D perhaps matches TRBD1 (5 bases). CDR1 MNHNS and CDR2 SASEGT come from the germline V gene. Trimming shortened V by 1 base and J by 4 bases, and 14 bases separated the two germline ends. The CDR3 sequence is 16 residues long. The CDR3 sequence is CASSEGPAGHYNEQFF. CDR3 nucleotides: TGTGCCAGCAGTGAAGGTCCGGCAGGGCATTACAATGAGCAGTTCTTC.

The J gene is TRBJ1-2, the V gene TRBV5-4; D unclear. From germline, CDR1 is SGHNT and CDR2 YYREEE (reference sequence). This CDR3 is built from 13 residues. V was trimmed by 3 bases and J by 8 bases, leaving 14 bases between them. This CDR3 is CASSSLSTPGYTF. CDR3 coding DNA: TGTGCCAGCAGCTCCCTATCTACCCCAGGCTACACCTTC.

The chain employs TRBV28 and TRBJ2-7; 8 nucleotides match TRBD1. Trimming at V came to 7 bases and at J to 5 bases, leaving 13 bases not matched to a gene. The CDR3 loop spans 15 amino acids. The germline gives CDR1 MDHEN, CDR2 SYDVKM. This chain's CDR3 is CASIGTADRADEQYF. The CDR3 bases are TGTGCCAGCATAGGGACCGCGGACAGGGCGGACGAGCAGTACTTC.

The chain couples TRBV13 to TRBJ1-1, with D possibly being TRBD1 (6 bases). V lost 9 bases and J lost 2, with 16 bases in between. CDR3 size: 14 residues. The germline gives CDR1 PRHDT, CDR2 FYEKMQ (reference sequence). The CDR3 region has the DNA TGTGCCAGTAGTTTAGCAGGGGTAAACACTGAAGCTTTCTTT. Encoded protein: CASSLAGVNTEAFF.

The chain links TRBV13 to TRBJ1-1; maybe TRBD1 (6 bases). From germline, CDR1 is PRHDT and CDR2 FYEKMQ (reference sequence). Deletions cut 7 bases from V and 1 base from J, with 16 bases between. The length of the CDR3 is 15 residues. The CDR3: CASTNGGARNTEAFF. The CDR3 DNA follows: TGTGCCAGCACCAACGGGGGGGCCCGGAACACTGAAGCTTTCTTT.

J is TRBJ1-5 and V is TRBV25-1; 9 nucleotides agree with TRBD1. This CDR3 is built from 14 residues. Germline V gene sequence: CDR1 MGHDK, CDR2 SYGVNS. V was clipped by 4 bases and J by 3 bases; unmatched bases: 1. CDR3 sequence reads: CASSGTGVNQPQHF. CDR3 sequence (DNA): TGTGCCAGCAGTGGGACAGGGGTCAATCAGCCCCAGCATTTT. The whole variable domain, filled in from reference TRBV25-1 and TRBJ1-5, reads EADIYQTPRYLVIGTGKKITLECSQTMGHDKMYWYQQDPGMELHLIHYSYGVNSTEKGDLSSESTVSRIRTEHFPLTLESARPSHTSQYLCASSGTGVNQPQHFGDGTRLSIL.

This chain connects TRBV9 to TRBJ2-5, with 8 bases that match TRBD2. With V trimmed by 2 bases and J by 4 bases, 7 bases remained unmatched. Germline lookup yields CDR1 SGDLS and CDR2 YYNGEE. The CDR3 runs to 15 residues. CDR3 in amino acids: CASSVSGGLGETQYF. For the CDR3, the DNA is TGTGCCAGCAGCGTCAGCGGGGGCCTCGGAGAGACCCAGTACTTC.

This chain uses TRBV6-6 with TRBJ1-2, with TRBD1 as a possible D gene (5 bases). The CDR3 loop spans 13 amino acids. V lost 4 bases, J lost 4 bases, and 10 bases lay in between. Per germline, CDR1 MNHNY and CDR2 SVGAGI (reference sequence). CDR3 nucleotide sequence: TGTGCCAGCAGTTCCGGGACTCCCTATGGCTACACCTTC. This codes for CASSSGTPYGYTF.

V and J are TRBV10-3 and TRBJ1-6, with 8 positions matching TRBD1. Germline V gene sequence: CDR1 ENHRY, CDR2 SYGVKD. The CDR3 totals 13 residues. With 7 bases clipped from V and 10 bases from J, the junction kept 6 bases outside the gene matches. The CDR3 DNA reads TGTGCCATCACCGCGACAGGGGACTCACCCCTCCACTTT. Translation: CAITATGDSPLHF.

The chain couples TRBV19 to TRBJ1-4, with 7 bases lining up with TRBD1. After removal of 5 bases from V and 3 bases from J, the junction contained 12 bases not matched to a gene. This CDR3 region has 17 residues. The germline CDR1 and CDR2 sequences are LNHDA and SQIVND (reference sequence). CDR3 amino acids: CASSVLRDSPSNEKLFF. DNA for the CDR3: TGTGCCAGTAGTGTCTTAAGGGACAGCCCCTCTAATGAAAAACTGTTTTTT.

J is TRBJ2-2 and V is TRBV5-1, with unresolved D. V lost 4 bases and J 1 base, leaving 11 bases between the germline ends. Germline V lookup: CDR1 SGHRS, CDR2 YFSETQ. This CDR3 spans 15 amino acids. The CDR3 DNA follows: TGCGCCAGCAGCGTGGACCCACAGAACACCGGGGAGCTGTTTTTT. It yields the protein CASSVDPQNTGELFF.

V usage is TRBV28 and J usage is TRBJ1-2; tentatively, D is TRBD1 (5 bases). V gave up 7 bases and J gave up 6 bases, with 12 bases separating them. Germline V gene sequence: CDR1 MDHEN, CDR2 SYDVKM. The CDR3 covers 12 residues. CDR3 DNA: TGTGCCAGCAATACAGGCCGACATGGCTACACCTTC. Protein sequence: CASNTGRHGYTF.